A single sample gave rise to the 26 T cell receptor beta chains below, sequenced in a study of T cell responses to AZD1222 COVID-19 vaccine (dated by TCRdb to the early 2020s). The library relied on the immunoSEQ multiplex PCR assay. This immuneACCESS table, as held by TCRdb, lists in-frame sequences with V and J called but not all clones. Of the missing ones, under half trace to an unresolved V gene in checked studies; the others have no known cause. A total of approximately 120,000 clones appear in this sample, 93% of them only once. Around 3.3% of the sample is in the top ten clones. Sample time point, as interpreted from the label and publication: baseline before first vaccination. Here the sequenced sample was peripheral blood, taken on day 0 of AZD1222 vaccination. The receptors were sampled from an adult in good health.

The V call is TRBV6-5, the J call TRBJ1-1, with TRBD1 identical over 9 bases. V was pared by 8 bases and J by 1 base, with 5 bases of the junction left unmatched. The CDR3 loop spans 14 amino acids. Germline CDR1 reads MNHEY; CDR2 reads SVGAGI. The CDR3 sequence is CASLADRGNTEAFF. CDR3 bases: TGTGCCAGCCTGGCGGACAGGGGGAACACTGAAGCTTTCTTT.

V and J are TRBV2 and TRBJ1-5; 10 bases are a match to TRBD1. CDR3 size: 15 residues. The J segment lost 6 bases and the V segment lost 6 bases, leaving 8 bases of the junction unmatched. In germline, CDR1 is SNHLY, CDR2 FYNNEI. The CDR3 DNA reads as TGTGCCAGCAGAGCCGAGACAGGGGGCGGTCAGCCCCAGCATTTT. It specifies CASRAETGGGQPQHF.

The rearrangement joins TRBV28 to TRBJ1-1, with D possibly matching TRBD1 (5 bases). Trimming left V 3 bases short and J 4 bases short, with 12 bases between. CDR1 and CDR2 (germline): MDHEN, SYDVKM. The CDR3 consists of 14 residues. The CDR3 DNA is TGTGCCAGCAGTTTGGGGGGGTTGGGCACTGAAGCTTTCTTT. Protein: CASSLGGLGTEAFF.

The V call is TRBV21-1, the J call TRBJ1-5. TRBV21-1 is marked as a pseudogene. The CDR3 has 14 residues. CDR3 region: CASSKMAAKEPQHF. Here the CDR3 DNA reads TGTGCCAGCAGCAAAATGGCAGCTAAGGAGCCCCAGCATTTT.

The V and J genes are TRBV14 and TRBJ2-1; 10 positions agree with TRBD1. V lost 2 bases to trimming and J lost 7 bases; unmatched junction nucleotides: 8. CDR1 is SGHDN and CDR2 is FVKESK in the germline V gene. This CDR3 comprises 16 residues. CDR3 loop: CASSQPGTGVVNEQFF. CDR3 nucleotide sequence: TGTGCCAGCAGCCAACCCGGGACAGGGGTTGTGAATGAGCAGTTCTTC.

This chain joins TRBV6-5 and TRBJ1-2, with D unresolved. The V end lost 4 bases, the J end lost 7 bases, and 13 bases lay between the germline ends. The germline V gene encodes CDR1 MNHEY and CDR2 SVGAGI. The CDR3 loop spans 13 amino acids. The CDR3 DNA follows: TGTGCCAGCAGTTCTTCAAGGGTGGGTGGCTACACCTTC. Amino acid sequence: CASSSSRVGGYTF.

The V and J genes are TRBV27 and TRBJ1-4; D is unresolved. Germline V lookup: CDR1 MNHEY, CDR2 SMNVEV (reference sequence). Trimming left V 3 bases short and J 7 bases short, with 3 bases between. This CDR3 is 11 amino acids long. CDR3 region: CASSFGEKLFF. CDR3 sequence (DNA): TGTGCCAGCAGTTTTGGTGAAAAACTGTTTTTT.

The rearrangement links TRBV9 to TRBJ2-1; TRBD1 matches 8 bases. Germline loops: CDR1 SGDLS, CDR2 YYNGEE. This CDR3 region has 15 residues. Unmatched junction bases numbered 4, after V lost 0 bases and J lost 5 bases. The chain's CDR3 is CASSVDGTGHNEQFF. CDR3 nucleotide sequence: TGTGCCAGCAGCGTAGATGGGACAGGACACAATGAGCAGTTCTTC.

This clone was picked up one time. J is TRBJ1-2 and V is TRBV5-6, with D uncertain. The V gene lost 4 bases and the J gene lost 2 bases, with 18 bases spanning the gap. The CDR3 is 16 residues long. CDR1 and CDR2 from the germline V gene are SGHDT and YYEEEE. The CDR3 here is CASSRSGSVVNYGYTF. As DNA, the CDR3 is TGTGCCAGCAGCCGTTCGGGTTCGGTAGTAAACTATGGCTACACCTTC.

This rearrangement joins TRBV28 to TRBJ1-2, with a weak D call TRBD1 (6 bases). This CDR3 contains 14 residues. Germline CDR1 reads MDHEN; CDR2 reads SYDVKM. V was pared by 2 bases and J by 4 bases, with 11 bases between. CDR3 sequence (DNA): TGTGCCAGCAGTTTAGAACCGACAGGCTATGGCTACACCTTC. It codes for CASSLEPTGYGYTF.

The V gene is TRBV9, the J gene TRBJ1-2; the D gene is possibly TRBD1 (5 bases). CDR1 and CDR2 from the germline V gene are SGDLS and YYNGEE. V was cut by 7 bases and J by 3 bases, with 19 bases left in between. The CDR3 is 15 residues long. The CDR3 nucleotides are TGTGCCAGCGGAACCGCGATGGAGGGGTACTATGGCTACACCTTC. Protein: CASGTAMEGYYGYTF.

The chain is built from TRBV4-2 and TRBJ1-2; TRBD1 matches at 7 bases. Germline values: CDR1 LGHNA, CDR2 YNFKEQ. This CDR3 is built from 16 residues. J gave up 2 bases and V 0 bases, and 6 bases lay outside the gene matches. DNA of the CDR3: TGTGCCAGCAGCCAAGAAGGTAGGGGGCAAAACTATGGCTACACCTTC. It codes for CASSQEGRGQNYGYTF.

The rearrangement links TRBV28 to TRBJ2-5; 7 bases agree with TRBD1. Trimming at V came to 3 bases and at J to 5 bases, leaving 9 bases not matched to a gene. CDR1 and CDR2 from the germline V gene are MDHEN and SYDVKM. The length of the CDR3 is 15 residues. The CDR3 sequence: CASSFPTGLGETQYF. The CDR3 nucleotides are TGTGCCAGCAGTTTCCCGACAGGGCTGGGGGAGACCCAGTACTTC. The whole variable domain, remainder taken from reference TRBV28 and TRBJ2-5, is DVKVTQSSRYLVKRTGEKVFLECVQDMDHENMFWYRQDPGLGLRLIYFSYDVKMKEKGDIPEGYSVSREKKERFSLILESASTNQTSMYLCASSFPTGLGETQYFGPGTRLLVL.

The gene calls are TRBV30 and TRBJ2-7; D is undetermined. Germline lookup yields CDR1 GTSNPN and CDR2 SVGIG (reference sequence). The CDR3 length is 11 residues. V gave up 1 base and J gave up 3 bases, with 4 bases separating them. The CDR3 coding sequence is TGTGCCTGGAGTGAGGTCTACGAGCAGTACTTC. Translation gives CAWSEVYEQYF.

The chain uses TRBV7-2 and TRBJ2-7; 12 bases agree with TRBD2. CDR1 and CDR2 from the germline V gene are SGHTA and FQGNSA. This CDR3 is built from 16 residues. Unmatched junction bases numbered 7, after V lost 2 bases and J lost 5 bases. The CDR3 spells CASSLTLAGGLHEQYF. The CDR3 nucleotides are TGTGCCAGCAGCTTAACTCTAGCGGGAGGGCTGCACGAGCAGTACTTC.

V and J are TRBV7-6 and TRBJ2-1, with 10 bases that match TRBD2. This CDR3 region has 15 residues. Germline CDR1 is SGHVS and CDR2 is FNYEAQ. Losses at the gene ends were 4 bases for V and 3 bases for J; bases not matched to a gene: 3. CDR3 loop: CASSSTSGIYNEQFF. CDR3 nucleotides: TGTGCCAGCAGCTCAACTAGCGGGATCTACAATGAGCAGTTCTTC.

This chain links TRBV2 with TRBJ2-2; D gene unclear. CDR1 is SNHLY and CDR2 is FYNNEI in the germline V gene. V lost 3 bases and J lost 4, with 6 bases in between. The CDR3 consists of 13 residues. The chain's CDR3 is CASSDYRTGELFF. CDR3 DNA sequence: TGTGCCAGCAGTGACTACCGCACCGGGGAGCTGTTTTTT.

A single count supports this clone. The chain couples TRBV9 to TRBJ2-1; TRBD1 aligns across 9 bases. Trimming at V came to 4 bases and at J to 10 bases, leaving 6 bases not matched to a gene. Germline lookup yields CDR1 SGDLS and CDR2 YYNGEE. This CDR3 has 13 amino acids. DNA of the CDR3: TGTGCCAGCAGCACGGGACAGGGAGGCGAGCAGTTCTTC. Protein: CASSTGQGGEQFF. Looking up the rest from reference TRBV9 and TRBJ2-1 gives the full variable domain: DSGVTQTPKHLITATGQRVTLRCSPRSGDLSVYWYQQSLDQGLQFLIQYYNGEERAKGNILERFSAQQFPDLHSELNLSSLELGDSALYFCASSTGQGGEQFFGPGTRLTVL.

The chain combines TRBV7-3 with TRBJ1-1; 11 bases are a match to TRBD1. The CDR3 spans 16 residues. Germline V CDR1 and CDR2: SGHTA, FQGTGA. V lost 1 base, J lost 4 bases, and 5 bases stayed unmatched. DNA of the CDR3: TGTGCCAGCAGCTTAAACCCCGGGACAGGGGGCACTGAAGCTTTCTTT. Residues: CASSLNPGTGGTEAFF.

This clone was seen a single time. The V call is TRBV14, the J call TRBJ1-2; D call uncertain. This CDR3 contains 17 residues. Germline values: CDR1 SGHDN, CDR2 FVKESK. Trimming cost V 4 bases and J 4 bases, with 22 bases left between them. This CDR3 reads CASSLATGPLSLYGYTF. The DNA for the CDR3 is TGTGCCAGCAGCCTTGCGACGGGCCCTCTCTCCCTCTATGGCTACACCTTC.

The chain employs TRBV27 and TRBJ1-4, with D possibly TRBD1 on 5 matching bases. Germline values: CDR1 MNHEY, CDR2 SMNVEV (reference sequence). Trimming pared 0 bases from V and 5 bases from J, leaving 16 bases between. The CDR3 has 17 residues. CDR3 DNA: TGTGCCAGCAGTTTATCGGCGTTGGCGGGGGGGAATGAAAAACTGTTTTTT. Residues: CASSLSALAGGNEKLFF. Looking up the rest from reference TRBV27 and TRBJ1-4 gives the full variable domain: EAQVTQNPRYLITVTGKKLTVTCSQNMNHEYMSWYRQDPGLGLRQIYYSMNVEVTDKGDVPEGYKVSRKEKRNFPLILESPSPNQTSLYFCASSLSALAGGNEKLFFGSGTQLSVL.

CDR3 coding DNA: TGTGCCAGCAGCTCGGCGCAACAGGGATCACCCCTCCACTTT. Translating gives CASSSAQQGSPLHF. The rearrangement joins TRBV27 to TRBJ1-6; TRBD1 is a possible D gene (6 bases). CDR1 and CDR2 from the germline V gene are MNHEY and SMNVEV (reference sequence). The CDR3 loop spans 14 amino acids. V lost 6 bases to trimming and J lost 10 bases, with 16 bases between them.

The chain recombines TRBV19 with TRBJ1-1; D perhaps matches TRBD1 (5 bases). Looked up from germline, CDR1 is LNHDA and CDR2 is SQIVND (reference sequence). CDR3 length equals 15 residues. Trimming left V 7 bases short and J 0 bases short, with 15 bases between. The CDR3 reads CASTERDGMNTEAFF. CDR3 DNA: TGTGCCAGTACGGAACGGGACGGAATGAACACTGAAGCTTTCTTT.

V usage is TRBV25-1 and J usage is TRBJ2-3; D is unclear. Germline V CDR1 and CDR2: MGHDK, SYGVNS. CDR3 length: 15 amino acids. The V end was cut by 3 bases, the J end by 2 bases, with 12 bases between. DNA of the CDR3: TGTGCCAGCAGTGATGGTCTTCAACACACAGATACGCAGTATTTT. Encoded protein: CASSDGLQHTDTQYF.

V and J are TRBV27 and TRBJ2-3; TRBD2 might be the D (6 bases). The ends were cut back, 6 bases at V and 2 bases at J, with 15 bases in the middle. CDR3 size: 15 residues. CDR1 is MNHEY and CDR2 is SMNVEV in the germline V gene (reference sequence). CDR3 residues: CASRLWASATDTQYF. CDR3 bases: TGTGCCAGCAGGCTTTGGGCTAGCGCCACAGATACGCAGTATTTT.

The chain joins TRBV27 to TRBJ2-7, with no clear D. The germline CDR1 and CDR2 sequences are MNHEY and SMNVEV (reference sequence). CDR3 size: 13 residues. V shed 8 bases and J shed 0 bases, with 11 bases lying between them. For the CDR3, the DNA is TGTGCCAGCTCTTATAAACCCTCCTACGAGCAGTACTTC. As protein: CASSYKPSYEQYF.